These 9 T cell receptor beta chains share one sample of origin, sequenced in a study of T-cell memory formation after mild COVID-19. TCRdb reprocessed the 5' RACE reads via MiXCR and lists one record per CDR3 protein. The sample lists some 260,000 distinct CDR3 sequences; less than 20% were seen once. Sequencing was done on a sample of PBMCs or a T cell subset sorted from them (not recorded which). These receptors came from a man aged 18 to 35 who had mild COVID-19 (a few samples of this study predate the infection). Cell type and time point are not known.

This clonotype has only a few counts. The chain has TRBV29-1 and TRBJ2-5; the match to TRBD1 covers 12 bases. The CDR3 loop spans 14 amino acids. Germline lookup yields CDR1 SQVTM and CDR2 ANQGSEA. V dropped 6 bases and J dropped 4; count of bases not matched to a gene: 6. The CDR3, as DNA: TGCAGCGTCCTGGGACAGGGGGCCGGAGAGACCCAGTACTTC. Translating gives CSVLGQGAGETQYF. The variable domain in full, completed from reference TRBV29-1 and TRBJ2-5, reads SAVISQKPSRDICQRGTSLTIQCQVDSQVTMMFWYRQQPGQSLTLIATANQGSEATYESGFVIDKFPISRPNLTFSTLTVSNMSPEDSSIYLCSVLGQGAGETQYFGPGTRLLVL.

The chain combines TRBV20-1 with TRBJ2-5; D is perhaps TRBD1 (5 bases). The CDR3 contains 15 residues. Trimming cost V 5 bases and J 2 bases, with 18 bases left between them. In germline, CDR1 is DFQATT, CDR2 SNEGSKA (reference sequence). The CDR3 sequence: CSAPRQGRSQETQYF. The DNA for the CDR3 is TGCAGTGCTCCCCGGCAGGGTCGGAGTCAAGAGACCCAGTACTTC.

This rearrangement joins TRBV7-9 to TRBJ2-5; maybe TRBD1 (6 bases). Per the germline V gene, CDR1 is SEHNR and CDR2 is FQNEAQ (reference sequence). V was pared by 5 bases and J by 5 bases, with 15 bases between. The CDR3 contains 14 residues. CDR3 DNA: TGTGCCAGCAGCCCAATGACAGGTTTCGAGACCCAGTACTTC. Translating it yields CASSPMTGFETQYF.

The chain carries TRBV6-5 and TRBJ2-2; D is unclear. The length of the CDR3 is 15 residues. Germline V gives CDR1 MNHEY, CDR2 SVGAGI. Trimming cost V 4 bases and J 4 bases, with 13 bases left between them. CDR3 bases: TGTGCCAGCAGTTGGCCGGGCCAAGGCACCGGGGAGCTGTTTTTT. It is translated as CASSWPGQGTGELFF.

The chain carries TRBV6-5 and TRBJ1-4; D is ambiguous. Germline loops: CDR1 MNHEY, CDR2 SVGAGI. This CDR3 is 13 amino acids long. V shed 2 bases and J shed 8 bases, with 9 bases lying between them. CDR3 sequence reads: CASSYIVGEKLFF. The CDR3 bases are TGTGCCAGCAGTTACATCGTCGGAGAAAAACTGTTTTTT.

This clonotype was counted many times. The rearrangement joins TRBV10-3 to TRBJ2-1; TRBD1 aligns across 9 bases. V was clipped by 3 bases and J by 0 bases; unmatched bases: 6. This CDR3 is 17 amino acids long. From germline, CDR1 is ENHRY and CDR2 SYGVKD. The CDR3 region has the DNA TGTGCCATCAGTGAAATGACAGGGGGAGACTCCTACAATGAGCAGTTCTTC. Protein sequence: CAISEMTGGDSYNEQFF.

V gene TRBV12-3 or TRBV12-4 combines with J gene TRBJ2-2, with D perhaps matching TRBD1 (5 bases). The germline V and J ends were trimmed by 5 bases and 16 bases, with 17 bases remaining between them. The length of the CDR3 is 12 residues. CDR3: CASSPQTVTPFF. CDR3 in DNA: TGTGCCAGCAGTCCGCAGACAGTCACCCCGTTTTTT.

For the CDR3, the DNA is TGTGCCAGCAGCTTAGATTGGGCGGCGAACACTGAAGCTTTCTTT. The encoded protein is CASSLDWAANTEAFF. The V and J genes are TRBV11-2 and TRBJ1-1; D remains ambiguous. CDR1 is SGHAT and CDR2 is FQNNGV in the germline V gene. This CDR3 is built from 15 residues. V shed 0 bases and J shed 1 base, with 9 bases lying between them.

The V and J genes are TRBV18 and TRBJ2-1, with D possibly being TRBD1 or TRBD2 (5 bases each). The CDR3 runs 15 residues. Germline V CDR1 and CDR2: KGHSH, LQKENI. V was clipped by 0 bases and J by 10 bases, with 16 bases between them. The chain's CDR3 is CASSPPSGAAGEQFF. In DNA, the CDR3 is TGTGCCAGCTCACCACCCAGCGGAGCAGCAGGGGAGCAGTTCTTC.